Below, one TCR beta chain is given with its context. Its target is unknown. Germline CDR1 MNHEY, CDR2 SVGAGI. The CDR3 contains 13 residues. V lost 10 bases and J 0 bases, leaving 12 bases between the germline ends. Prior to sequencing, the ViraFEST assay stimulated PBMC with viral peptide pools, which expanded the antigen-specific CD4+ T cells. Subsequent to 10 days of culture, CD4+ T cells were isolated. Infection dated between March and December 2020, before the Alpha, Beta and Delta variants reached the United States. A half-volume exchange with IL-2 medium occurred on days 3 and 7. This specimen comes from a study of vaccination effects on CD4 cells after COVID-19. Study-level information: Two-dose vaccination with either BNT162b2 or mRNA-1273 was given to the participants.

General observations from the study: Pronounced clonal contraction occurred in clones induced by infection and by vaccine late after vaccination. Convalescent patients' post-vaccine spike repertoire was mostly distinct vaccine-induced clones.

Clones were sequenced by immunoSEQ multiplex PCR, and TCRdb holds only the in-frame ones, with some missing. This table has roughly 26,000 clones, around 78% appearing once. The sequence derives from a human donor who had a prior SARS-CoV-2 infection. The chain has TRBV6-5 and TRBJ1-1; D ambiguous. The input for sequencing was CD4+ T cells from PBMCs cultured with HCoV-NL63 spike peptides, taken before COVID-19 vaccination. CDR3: CATSPPLNTEAFF. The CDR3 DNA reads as TGTGCCACCTCGCCGCCCCTGAACACTGAAGCTTTCTTT.